Below, 27 T cell receptor beta chains from the same sample are listed, as sequenced in a study of control samples from healthy donors and cancer patients (TCRdb year 2020). Libraries were prepared through the immunoSEQ multiplex PCR assay. TCRdb obtained this table from immuneACCESS and retained in-frame rearrangements with V and J assigned. These tables miss some clones; where compared with another copy, unresolved V genes account for less than half of the shortfall, and the remainder is unexplained. This sample is represented by about 88,000 clones; about 92% of them were singletons. Over 8% of the sample goes to the ten largest clones. The sequencing input was blood. The source of these receptors is a man aged 18 to 30 in good health.

This clone has just one count. Different DNA sequences within this sample yield the same CDR3. The V call is TRBV27, the J call TRBJ1-2, with D hard to call. The V and J ends lost 0 bases and 3 bases respectively, with 5 bases between them. The CDR3 extends over 13 amino acids. From germline, CDR1 is MNHEY and CDR2 SMNVEV (reference sequence). The CDR3 sequence: CASSLSWDYGYTF. Written as DNA, the CDR3 is TGTGCCAGCAGTTTATCATGGGACTATGGCTACACCTTC.

CDR3 sequence reads: CASSLPLAGGFYEQYF. CDR3 in DNA: TGTGCCAGCAGCCTCCCTCTAGCGGGAGGATTCTACGAGCAGTACTTC. The genes are TRBV7-9 and TRBJ2-7; 11 bases are shared with TRBD2. The germline V gene encodes CDR1 SEHNR and CDR2 FQNEAQ (reference sequence). This CDR3 region has 16 residues. With V trimmed by 5 bases and J by 3 bases, 9 bases remained unmatched.

V and J are TRBV19 and TRBJ2-5, with TRBD1 matching over 8 bases. Trimming cost V 6 bases and J 5 bases; bases outside gene matches: 8. Germline CDR1 LNHDA, CDR2 SQIVND (reference sequence). The CDR3 is 14 amino acids. DNA of the CDR3: TGTGCCAGTAGCGGGACAGGTGGGAGGGAGACCCAGTACTTC. Translated: CASSGTGGRETQYF.

The chain links TRBV2 to TRBJ1-5; D remains ambiguous. There are 13 residues in the CDR3. Germline loops: CDR1 SNHLY, CDR2 FYNNEI. V lost 2 bases, J lost 7 bases, and 9 bases lay in between. CDR3 coding DNA: TGTGCCAGCAGTGAAATTGCTTCCCAGCCCCAGCATTTT. Translation: CASSEIASQPQHF.

The genes are TRBV2 and TRBJ2-1, with 12 bases aligning to TRBD1. Unmatched junction bases numbered 9, after V lost 6 bases and J lost 6 bases. The CDR3 extends over 16 amino acids. CDR1 SNHLY and CDR2 FYNNEI come from the germline V gene. CDR3 loop: CASSQGTGGAANEQFF. The CDR3 DNA reads as TGTGCCAGCAGCCAAGGGACAGGGGGCGCAGCCAATGAGCAGTTCTTC.

The V and J genes are TRBV18 and TRBJ1-1, with unresolved D. The CDR3 contains 15 residues. Germline CDR1 and CDR2: KGHSH and LQKENI. With 1 base removed from V and 1 base from J, the gap between germline ends came to 10 bases. CDR3 amino acids: CASSPLGAGNTEAFF. The CDR3 DNA reads as TGTGCCAGCTCACCACTTGGAGCCGGGAACACTGAAGCTTTCTTT.

V gene TRBV3-1 (or the pseudogene TRBV3-2) combines with J gene TRBJ1-2, with 8 positions matching TRBD1. Germline V CDR1 and CDR2: LGHDT, YNNKEL (reference sequence). V lost 4 bases to trimming and J lost 3 bases; unmatched junction nucleotides: 4. CDR3 length: 14 residues. This CDR3 reads CASSLDRGDYGYTF. CDR3 sequence (DNA): TGTGCCAGCAGCCTCGACAGGGGAGACTATGGCTACACCTTC.

This chain connects TRBV6-2 or TRBV6-3 to TRBJ1-1; a possible D gene is TRBD1 (5 bases). This CDR3 spans 15 amino acids. V was clipped by 5 bases and J by 7 bases, with 20 bases between them. Germline V CDR1 and CDR2: MNHEY, SVGEGT. CDR3: CASSPHGAGSGEAFF. The CDR3, as DNA: TGTGCCAGCAGTCCCCACGGGGCAGGGTCGGGTGAAGCTTTCTTT.

The chain employs TRBV27 and TRBJ1-1; 9 bases agree with TRBD1. Trimming cost V 5 bases and J 0 bases; bases outside gene matches: 7. The CDR3 is 16 amino acids. Germline CDR1 is MNHEY and CDR2 is SMNVEV (reference sequence). The DNA for the CDR3 is TGTGCCAGCAGTAGCAGGACAGGGGTCATGAACACTGAAGCTTTCTTT. Encoded protein: CASSSRTGVMNTEAFF.

The V call is TRBV7-8, the J call TRBJ1-5; D is undetermined. V was cut by 0 bases and J by 7 bases, with 13 bases left in between. Germline CDR1 SGHVS, CDR2 FQNEAQ. The length of the CDR3 is 15 residues. The CDR3 coding sequence is TGTGCCAGCAGCTTAGCAATAGGGTCCGGACAGCCCCAGCATTTT. It is translated as CASSLAIGSGQPQHF.

V is TRBV10-3 and J is TRBJ2-5; 7 nucleotides line up with TRBD2. Germline CDR1 and CDR2: ENHRY and SYGVKD. Trimming removed 2 bases from V and 5 bases from J; junction bases left unmatched: 2. The CDR3 length is 13 residues. CDR3 in amino acids: CAISEGGDETQYF. The CDR3 nucleotides are TGTGCCATCAGTGAGGGGGGGGATGAGACCCAGTACTTC.

J is TRBJ2-4 and V is TRBV19; 9 bases agree with TRBD2. Germline V lookup: CDR1 LNHDA, CDR2 SQIVND (reference sequence). Unmatched junction bases numbered 3, after V lost 4 bases and J lost 5 bases. CDR3 size: 14 residues. CDR3 DNA sequence: TGTGCCAGTAGTAAGACTAGCGGTGAAAACATTCAGTACTTC. This codes for CASSKTSGENIQYF.

Written as DNA, the CDR3 is TGCAGCGTTGAGGGGGCCACAGGGACAAACTATGGCTACACCTTC. It specifies CSVEGATGTNYGYTF. V and J are TRBV29-1 and TRBJ1-2; the D gene is possibly TRBD1 (6 bases). Germline CDR1 and CDR2: SQVTM and ANQGSEA. The length of the CDR3 is 15 residues. V lost 3 bases to trimming and J lost 2 bases, with 16 bases between them.

The CDR3 sequence is CASTPEAPTVYGYTF. The CDR3 DNA follows: TGTGCCAGCACCCCAGAGGCACCGACCGTTTATGGCTACACCTTC. The V call is TRBV6-6, the J call TRBJ1-2, with D unclear. The CDR3 is made up of 15 amino acids. The germline V gene has CDR1 MNHNY and CDR2 SVGAGI (reference sequence). Trimming shortened V by 7 bases and J by 5 bases, and 20 bases separated the two germline ends.

This clone was picked up a small number of times. This chain connects TRBV19 to TRBJ1-3; D is unresolved. The CDR3 is made up of 16 amino acids. Trimming left V 2 bases short and J 0 bases short, with 11 bases between. Germline V gives CDR1 LNHDA, CDR2 SQIVND (reference sequence). The CDR3, as DNA: TGTGCCAGTAGTATATGGCGCGGGTACTCTGGAAACACCATATATTTT. Its translation is CASSIWRGYSGNTIYF.

The DNA for the CDR3 is TGTGCCAGTAGTACCACCTCCATTGATGAAGCTTTCTTT. As protein: CASSTTSIDEAFF. The chain couples TRBV19 to TRBJ1-1; D is unclear. Per the germline V gene, CDR1 is LNHDA and CDR2 is SQIVND (reference sequence). V was pared by 4 bases and J by 7 bases, with 13 bases between. The CDR3 runs 13 residues.

The V gene is TRBV3-1 (or the pseudogene TRBV3-2), the J gene TRBJ2-7; no firm D call. The V gene's germline CDR1 is LGHDT and CDR2 YNNKEL (reference sequence). This CDR3 is 19 amino acids long. Trimming left V 5 bases short and J 0 bases short, with 26 bases between. The CDR3 DNA reads as TGTGCCAGCAGCTCCGCCGTATGGGCGGAGATACCCAGCTCCTACGAGCAGTACTTC. Encoded protein: CASSSAVWAEIPSSYEQYF.

V gene TRBV9 combines with J gene TRBJ2-1, with 11 nucleotides matching TRBD2. J was trimmed by 6 bases and V by 0 bases; bases with no gene match: 14. This CDR3 comprises 19 residues. In germline, CDR1 is SGDLS, CDR2 YYNGEE. CDR3 in DNA: TGTGCCAGCAGCGTAGAATTAGCGGGAGGGCCCAGGCTCCCCAATGAGCAGTTCTTC. Its protein is CASSVELAGGPRLPNEQFF.

The chain has TRBV10-2 and TRBJ1-6; 11 bases are a match to TRBD1. Unmatched junction bases numbered 4, after V lost 2 bases and J lost 10 bases. The CDR3 sequence is 15 residues long. Germline values: CDR1 WSHSY, CDR2 SAAADI. The CDR3 DNA reads TGCGCCAGCAGTGAGGGGGACAGGGGGGGATCACCCCTCCACTTT. Protein sequence: CASSEGDRGGSPLHF.

The genes are TRBV7-9 and TRBJ2-3, with D tentatively TRBD1 (6 bases). Per the germline V gene, CDR1 is SEHNR and CDR2 is FQNEAQ (reference sequence). The CDR3 sequence is 13 residues long. V lost 5 bases to trimming and J lost 5 bases, with 11 bases between them. For the CDR3, the DNA is TGTGCCAGCAGCGGACGAGGGGGAGATACGCAGTATTTT. It encodes CASSGRGGDTQYF.

This clone is a singleton in its sample. The chain links TRBV27 to TRBJ1-1, with D possibly matching TRBD1 (5 bases). V dropped 10 bases and J dropped 7 bases, with 19 bases sitting between them. This CDR3 contains 13 residues. CDR1 is MNHEY, CDR2 SMNVEV, per germline (reference sequence). CDR3 nucleotide sequence: TGTGCCACCCATGATGGATCGGGGCGTGAAGCTTTCTTT. As protein: CATHDGSGREAFF.

The genes are TRBV2 and TRBJ2-1, with 14 bases that match TRBD2. V was pared by 6 bases and J by 4 bases, with 8 bases of the junction left unmatched. The CDR3 runs to 17 residues. Germline V lookup: CDR1 SNHLY, CDR2 FYNNEI. The CDR3 region has the DNA TGTGCCAGCAGGGCGACTAGCGGGGGGGCCAAATACAATGAGCAGTTCTTC. It codes for CASRATSGGAKYNEQFF.

The chain couples TRBV2 to TRBJ2-4; D may be TRBD1 (5 bases). In germline, CDR1 is SNHLY, CDR2 FYNNEI. CDR3 length equals 14 residues. Trimming took off 5 bases at V and 0 bases at J, with 8 bases between the two ends. The CDR3 bases are TGTGCCAGCAGTCCGCAGGGAGCCAAAAACATTCAGTACTTC. Translated: CASSPQGAKNIQYF.

The chain joins TRBV3-1 (or the pseudogene TRBV3-2) to TRBJ1-4; 10 positions match TRBD1. Germline values: CDR1 LGHDT, CDR2 YNNKEL (reference sequence). Germline trimming cut 0 bases from V and 8 bases from J; bases unmatched to any gene: 3. This CDR3 is built from 15 residues. CDR3 coding DNA: TGTGCCAGCAGCCAAGATTGGACAGGGGGGGAAAAACTGTTTTTT. Translation gives CASSQDWTGGEKLFF.

The chain couples TRBV7-8 to TRBJ1-1, with 10 bases identical to TRBD1. Germline assignment: CDR1 SGHVS and CDR2 FQNEAQ. Unmatched junction bases numbered 11, after V lost 1 base and J lost 0 bases. CDR3 length: 19 amino acids. The CDR3 DNA sequence: TGTGCCAGCAGCTTAGAATTCCGGGACAGGGGTAATATGAACACTGAAGCTTTCTTT. This sequence encodes CASSLEFRDRGNMNTEAFF.

This clone was seen once. This chain links TRBV6-6 with TRBJ2-3; possible D gene TRBD1, 5 bases. Trimming removed 0 bases at V and 11 bases at J, with 6 bases between. The CDR3 has 11 residues. In germline, CDR1 is MNHNY, CDR2 SVGAGI (reference sequence). This chain's CDR3 is CASSYSGVQYF. Here the CDR3 DNA reads TGTGCCAGCAGTTACTCAGGGGTGCAGTATTTT.

This chain joins TRBV27 and TRBJ1-5; D possibly corresponds to TRBD1 (5 bases). CDR1 is MNHEY and CDR2 is SMNVEV in the germline V gene (reference sequence). The CDR3 runs 15 residues. Trimming took off 5 bases at V and 2 bases at J, with 13 bases between the two ends. CDR3 loop: CASSLRTPGNQPQHF. The DNA of the CDR3 is TGTGCCAGCAGTCTCCGGACACCTGGCAATCAGCCCCAGCATTTT.